This TCR beta chain originates from a study of identical twins. Study conclusions and caveats: The analysis was cross-sectional rather than longitudinal within donors. Models came in too low on out-of-frame TCR alpha sharing in monozygotic twins. Weaker excess twin sharing was observed in beta out-of-frame sequences.

TCRdb re-called the 5' RACE reads with MiXCR, one entry per CDR3 protein. This sample yields some 900,000 distinct CDR3 sequences, of which roughly an eighth are seen a single time; 1.5% to 2% belongs to the top ten. In this sample, this clonotype turned up a few times. Its antigen is currently unknown. These data were likewise used in another study, on yellow fever vaccine responses in identical twins.

Sample: PBMCs. This sequence was found in a woman under 30 in good health.

This CDR3 reads CASSLGGGAFYEQYF. CDR3 bases: TGTGCCAGCAGCTTGGGAGGGGGAGCCTTCTACGAGCAGTACTTC. This chain connects TRBV5-6 to TRBJ2-7, with D possibly matching TRBD1 (6 bases). V gave up 0 bases and J gave up 3 bases, with 13 bases separating them. CDR3 length: 15 amino acids. Germline CDR1 and CDR2: SGHDT and YYEEEE.